The 13 T cell receptor beta chains reported below all come from one sample, sequenced in a study of T cell responses to AZD1222 COVID-19 vaccine. Generated by immunoSEQ multiplex PCR, the TCRdb table keeps only in-frame clones and is missing some. The repertoire includes more than 110,000 clones, around 90% of them detected once, and 2.8% sits in the top ten. Sequenced here: peripheral blood, sampled on day 0 of AZD1222 vaccination. The receptors originated from an adult in good health.

This rearrangement joins TRBV2 to TRBJ2-7; D may be TRBD1 (5 bases). CDR3 length: 12 residues. The germline V gene has CDR1 SNHLY and CDR2 FYNNEI. The V gene lost 8 bases and the J gene lost 0 bases, with 8 bases spanning the gap. CDR3: CASRQLSYEQYF. CDR3 nucleotide sequence: TGTGCCAGCCGACAGCTCTCCTACGAGCAGTACTTC.

The genes are TRBV15 and TRBJ1-1, with unresolved D. In germline, CDR1 is LNHNV, CDR2 YYDKDF (reference sequence). CDR3 length: 14 residues. The V and J ends lost 3 bases and 3 bases respectively, with 11 bases between them. The CDR3 DNA reads as TGTGCCACCAGCAGGAACCGGGCGGACACTGAAGCTTTCTTT. Amino acids: CATSRNRADTEAFF.

The chain couples TRBV9 to TRBJ1-2, with unresolved D. Trimming took off 0 bases at V and 4 bases at J, with 16 bases between the two ends. The CDR3 has 16 amino acids. Germline V gene lookup returns CDR1 SGDLS and CDR2 YYNGEE. CDR3 sequence reads: CASSVELGREFYGYTF. The CDR3 DNA follows: TGTGCCAGCAGCGTAGAGCTGGGTCGGGAATTCTATGGCTACACCTTC.

V and J are TRBV4-3 and TRBJ1-2; D possibly corresponds to TRBD1 (5 bases). Between the trimmed V and J ends, which lost 4 bases and 2 bases, there was a span of 14 bases. The germline gives CDR1 LGHNA, CDR2 YSLEER. The CDR3 extends over 15 amino acids. The CDR3 DNA is TGCGCCAGCAGCCCTGCCTCAGGGACCAACTATGGCTACACCTTC. This encodes CASSPASGTNYGYTF.

CDR3 region: CASSEGTVYGYTF. The CDR3 DNA reads TGTGCCAGCAGTGAAGGAACGGTCTATGGCTACACCTTC. This chain uses TRBV6-1 with TRBJ1-2; D is unresolved. V was shortened by 1 base and J by 4 bases, with 7 bases between the two germline ends. Looked up from germline, CDR1 is MNHNS and CDR2 is SASEGT. The CDR3 runs to 13 residues.

The CDR3 DNA is TGTGCCAGCAGTGAAGGAGGGGCAGGGTCCGATCAGCCCCAGCATTTT. Translating it yields CASSEGGAGSDQPQHF. The chain couples TRBV2 to TRBJ1-5; D may be TRBD1 (5 bases). The V and J ends lost 1 base and 5 bases respectively, with 15 bases between them. This CDR3 is built from 16 residues. Germline V lookup: CDR1 SNHLY, CDR2 FYNNEI.

This chain links TRBV7-9 with TRBJ1-2; 10 bases map to TRBD1. The ends lost 4 bases at V and 4 bases at J; junction bases unmatched: 3. Germline CDR1 reads SEHNR; CDR2 reads FQNEAQ (reference sequence). The CDR3 spans 14 residues. CDR3 sequence reads: CASSYGQGGYGYTF. Written as DNA, the CDR3 is TGTGCCAGCAGCTACGGACAGGGGGGCTATGGCTACACCTTC.

The chain combines TRBV15 with TRBJ1-1, with D unresolved. The CDR3 runs to 13 residues. V was clipped by 5 bases and J by 3 bases, with 10 bases between them. The germline V gene encodes CDR1 LNHNV and CDR2 YYDKDF (reference sequence). The CDR3 sequence: CATSPVRDTEAFF. CDR3 coding DNA: TGTGCCACCAGCCCGGTTCGGGACACTGAAGCTTTCTTT.

A single count supports this clone. The chain is built from TRBV30 and TRBJ2-7; no reliable D call. The CDR3 covers 14 residues. Germline lookup yields CDR1 GTSNPN and CDR2 SVGIG (reference sequence). V was trimmed by 0 bases and J by 5 bases, leaving 14 bases between them. The DNA for the CDR3 is TGTGCCTGGAGTGTAGGACGCGGTTGGCACGAGCAGTACTTC. It specifies CAWSVGRGWHEQYF.

In DNA, the CDR3 is TGTGCCAGCAGCCATGCTGGCAAAACTAACTATGGCTACACCTTC. Amino acids: CASSHAGKTNYGYTF. The chain joins TRBV14 to TRBJ1-2; D not certain. The germline V gene encodes CDR1 SGHDN and CDR2 FVKESK. Trimming stripped 3 bases from V and 0 bases from J, with 11 bases between. The CDR3 extends over 15 amino acids.

The V call is TRBV28, the J call TRBJ1-4, with TRBD1 matching 8 bases. CDR1 and CDR2 (germline): MDHEN, SYDVKM. With 2 bases clipped from V and 8 bases from J, the junction kept 7 bases outside the gene matches. This CDR3 is 15 amino acids long. CDR3 sequence (DNA): TGTGCCAGCAGTTTAGCAGGACAGGGAGGGGAAAAACTGTTTTTT. Translation gives CASSLAGQGGEKLFF.

The gene calls are TRBV2 and TRBJ1-5, with unresolved D. Deletions cut 6 bases from V and 0 bases from J, with 12 bases between. Germline assignment: CDR1 SNHLY and CDR2 FYNNEI. This CDR3 is 15 amino acids long. CDR3: CASSADGISNQPQHF. DNA of the CDR3: TGTGCCAGCAGCGCCGACGGAATTAGCAATCAGCCCCAGCATTTT.

The chain employs TRBV7-6 and TRBJ2-1, with 10 bases identical to TRBD2. V shed 6 bases, J shed 6 bases, and the junction held 8 bases outside the gene matches. The CDR3 contains 15 residues. Germline V lookup: CDR1 SGHVS, CDR2 FNYEAQ. This chain's CDR3 is CASSYERGGLNEQFF. CDR3 DNA sequence: TGTGCCAGCAGTTACGAGCGGGGGGGCCTCAATGAGCAGTTCTTC. The whole variable domain, filled in from reference TRBV7-6 and TRBJ2-1, reads GAGVSQSPRYKVTKRGQDVALRCDPISGHVSLYWYRQALGQGPEFLTYFNYEAQQDKSGLPNDRFSAERPEGSISTLTIQRTEQRDSAMYRCASSYERGGLNEQFFGPGTRLTVL.